The T cell receptor (beta chain) under discussion was sequenced for a study of OX40 agonist ivuxolimab in advanced cancers. Study-level background: Patients were given ivuxolimab, an antibody that agonizes OX40 (CD134).

This CDR3 region has 14 residues. Trimming took 4 bases from V and 1 from J, leaving 10 bases between them. The V gene's germline CDR1 is SGHNT and CDR2 YYREEE (reference sequence). Profiled with immunoSEQ multiplex PCR; TCRdb holds only in-frame clones, not every one. Here the sample spans under 80,000 clones, 85% to 95% being singletons. The specimen comprised CD4+ or CD8+ T cells sorted from blood, sampled in a trial of the OX40 agonist ivuxolimab. This TCR derives from an adult with an advanced solid tumor such as melanoma, head and neck, liver or kidney cancer. The chain uses TRBV5-4 and TRBJ2-3; perhaps D is TRBD1 or TRBD2 (5 bases each). CDR3 in amino acids: CASSLRGGTDTQYF. CDR3 sequence (DNA): TGTGCCAGCAGCCTCCGAGGGGGCACAGATACGCAGTATTTT. Variable domain in full (rest from reference TRBV5-4 and TRBJ2-3): ETGVTQSPTHLIKTRGQQVTLRCSSQSGHNTVSWYQQALGQGPQFIFQYYREEENGRGNFPPRFSGLQFPNYSSELNVNALELDDSALYLCASSLRGGTDTQYFGPGTRLTVL.